The clone carrying this T cell receptor (beta chain) was seen only once. The antigen remains unidentified. The PCR ran on 60 Vbeta and 13 Jbeta primers. Measured with immunoSEQ multiplex PCR; TCRdb has only the in-frame clones, and not every one. The repertoire consists of under 300,000 clones, with about 81% occurring once and the leading ten covering approximately 8.4%. The record originates from a study of cytomegalovirus exposure and HLA in healthy donors. Notes on the study in general: V- and J-gene trimming of TCR beta was linked (in a later analysis) to a missense DCLRE1C variant. Reported performance of the classifier showed diagnosis of cytomegalovirus status with high specificity and sensitivity.

This CDR3 region has 14 residues. Trimming left V 0 bases short and J 2 bases short, with 7 bases between. Per germline, CDR1 SGHRS and CDR2 YFSETQ. Sequencing was done on a sample of PBMCs. This chain joins TRBV5-1 and TRBJ2-3; no clear D. The receptor was derived from a woman aged 60-75 years in good health and CMV-seropositive. The CDR3 loop is CASSLARDTDTQYF. The CDR3, as DNA: TGCGCCAGCAGCTTGGCCCGAGACACAGATACGCAGTATTTT.